This is a list of T cell receptor beta chains from one sample in a study of OX40 agonist ivuxolimab in advanced cancers. Clones were sequenced by immunoSEQ multiplex PCR, and TCRdb holds only the in-frame ones, with some missing. The sample records some 47,000 clones, 70% to 80% being singletons. Here the sequenced sample was CD4+ or CD8+ T cells sorted from blood, taken in a trial of the OX40 agonist ivuxolimab. All receptors derive from an adult with an advanced solid tumor such as melanoma, head and neck, liver or kidney cancer. Both conserved end residues are part of each CDR3. The D gene is left open where the match is weak. Some rows mark clone size as missing; the rest say once, few, many or name a class of expanded clone.

CDR3 | DNA | J | V | D | size
CASSQDLPSGRSGELFF | TGTGCCAGCAGCCAAGATTTGCCTAGCGGGAGGTCCGGGGAGCTGTTTTTT | TRBJ2-2 | TRBV4-2 | TRBD2 | few
CASSPAGETQYF | TGTGCCAGCAGCCCTGCGGGGGAGACCCAGTACTTC | TRBJ2-5 | TRBV7-2 | - | -
CASRQTGRANVLTF | TGTGCCAGCAGGCAGACAGGGAGGGCCAACGTCCTGACTTTC | TRBJ2-6 | TRBV6-6 | TRBD1 | -
CASSYDYRARSPLHF | TGTGCCAGCAGTTACGATTACAGAGCCCGTTCACCCCTCCACTTT | TRBJ1-6 | TRBV6-5 | - | -
CASSPVGTVNTGELFF | TGTGCCAGCAGCCCAGTTGGGACCGTGAACACCGGGGAGCTGTTTTTT | TRBJ2-2 | TRBV7-9 | - | -
CASSLDRLKNTEAFF | TGTGCCAGCAGCCTCGACAGATTGAAGAACACTGAAGCTTTCTTT | TRBJ1-1 | TRBV7-2 | - | -
CASSLVMASESSYNEQFF | TGTGCCAGCAGCTTGGTAATGGCTAGCGAAAGCTCCTACAATGAGCAGTTCTTC | TRBJ2-1 | TRBV5-4 | - | once
CASSEHFGQGAGGYTF | TGTGCCAGCAGTGAACACTTCGGACAGGGGGCGGGAGGCTACACCTTC | TRBJ1-2 | TRBV6-1 | TRBD1 | -
CASSLDPGVSYEQYF | TGCGCCAGCAGCTTGGATCCGGGGGTCTCCTACGAGCAGTACTTC | TRBJ2-7 | TRBV5-1 | - | few
CASSLGTGDYGYTF | TGCGCCAGCAGCTTGGGGACAGGGGACTATGGCTACACCTTC | TRBJ1-2 | TRBV5-1 | TRBD1 | -
CASSGFSGRSTGELFF | TGTGCCAGTAGCGGTTTTAGCGGGAGATCCACCGGGGAGCTGTTTTTT | TRBJ2-2 | TRBV19 | TRBD2 | -
CASSYGTVGETEAFF | TGTGCCAGCAGTTACGGGACAGTTGGGGAGACTGAAGCTTTCTTT | TRBJ1-1 | TRBV6-5 | TRBD1 | -
CASSPTRVPTGELFF | TGTGCCAGCAGCCCCACCAGGGTCCCCACCGGGGAGCTGTTTTTT | TRBJ2-2 | TRBV7-3 | - | -
CASTDRIYGYTF | TGTGCCAGCACCGACCGGATCTATGGCTACACCTTC | TRBJ1-2 | TRBV6-5 | - | medium-sized
CASSLGGAGANVLTF | TGCGCCAGCAGCTTGGGAGGGGCTGGGGCCAACGTCCTGACTTTC | TRBJ2-6 | TRBV5-1 | - | once
CASSLWGASGNQPQHF | TGTGCCAGCAGTTTATGGGGAGCCTCGGGGAATCAGCCCCAGCATTTT | TRBJ1-5 | TRBV28 | - | -
CASSPARQGGEKLFF | TGCGCCAGCAGCCCGGCCCGGCAGGGAGGAGAAAAACTGTTTTTT | TRBJ1-4 | TRBV5-1 | - | -
CATSRLGRGLSNQPQHF | TGTGCCACCAGCAGACTGGGCCGAGGACTGTCGAATCAGCCCCAGCATTTT | TRBJ1-5 | TRBV15 | - | -
CASSHSRRSRQGTEAFF | TGCGCCAGCAGCCACTCAAGGAGGAGCAGGCAAGGTACTGAAGCTTTCTTT | TRBJ1-1 | TRBV4-1 | - | few
CATRKDRASYEQYF | TGTGCCACCAGGAAAGACAGGGCCTCCTACGAGCAGTACTTC | TRBJ2-7 | TRBV15 | TRBD1 | -
CAGGSIRVPGYTF | TGTGCCGGGGGTAGTATCCGGGTTCCGGGCTACACCTTC | TRBJ1-2 | TRBV2 | - | once
CASSLDLGQGAQPQHF | TGTGCCAGCAGCTTAGATCTCGGCCAGGGGGCTCAGCCCCAGCATTTT | TRBJ1-5 | TRBV7-2 | TRBD1 | -
CAWSLEGFQPQHF | TGTGCCTGGAGTTTGGAGGGATTCCAGCCCCAGCATTTT | TRBJ1-5 | TRBV30 | - | few
CASSPWEGQELFF | TGTGCCAGCAGCCCCTGGGAGGGTCAGGAGCTGTTCTTC | TRBJ2-1 | TRBV9 | TRBD2 | -
CASSPFDRVEQYF | TGTGCCAGCAGTCCCTTTGACAGAGTCGAGCAGTACTTC | TRBJ2-7 | TRBV6-5 | - | -
CASSRTGGFSTEAFF | TGTGCCAGCAGCCGGACAGGGGGCTTTAGCACTGAAGCTTTCTTT | TRBJ1-1 | TRBV14 | TRBD1 | -
CASSPDRVSEYF | TGTGCCAGCAGTCCCGACAGGGTTTCCGAGTACTTC | TRBJ2-7 | TRBV6-6 | TRBD1 | few
CASSEGTGYEQYF | TGTGCCAGTAGTGAAGGGACAGGCTACGAGCAGTACTTC | TRBJ2-7 | TRBV19 | TRBD1 | few
CASSGTGQYSGEQYF | TGTGCCAGCAGTGGGACAGGGCAATATTCGGGCGAGCAGTACTTC | TRBJ2-7 | TRBV2 | TRBD1 | -
CASSRLLDSEETQYF | TGCGCCAGCAGCCGCCTACTGGACAGTGAAGAGACCCAGTACTTC | TRBJ2-5 | TRBV4-3 | - | -
CASSARESEQYF | TGTGCCAGCAGTGCAAGGGAGAGCGAGCAGTACTTC | TRBJ2-7 | TRBV9 | - | -
CASSLPRRAGGGYTF | TGTGCCAGCAGCCTGCCCAGGAGGGCGGGTGGTGGCTACACCTTC | TRBJ1-2 | TRBV6-6 | - | few
CASSVDEGGYGYTF | TGTGCCAGCAGCGTAGATGAGGGAGGATATGGCTACACCTTC | TRBJ1-2 | TRBV9 | - | -
CASSWGDKAQYF | TGTGCCAGCAGTTGGGGGGATAAGGCCCAGTACTTC | TRBJ2-5 | TRBV28 | - | once
CATSSVRGGPPYGYTF | TGTGCCACCAGCAGTGTACGGGGTGGGCCTCCCTATGGCTACACCTTC | TRBJ1-2 | TRBV15 | - | -
CASTSSYNEQFF | TGCGCCAGCACCAGCTCCTACAATGAGCAGTTCTTC | TRBJ2-1 | TRBV5-1 | - | -
CASSPSGRATDTQYF | TGTGCCAGCAGCCCTAGCGGGAGGGCCACAGATACGCAGTATTTT | TRBJ2-3 | TRBV7-9 | TRBD2 | -
CASSPGGQGREKLFF | TGTGCCAGCAGTCCAGGTGGGCAGGGGCGCGAAAAACTGTTTTTT | TRBJ1-4 | TRBV7-2 | - | -
CAISEDTGLNYGYTF | TGTGCCATCAGTGAGGATACAGGGCTTAACTATGGCTACACCTTC | TRBJ1-2 | TRBV10-3 | - | -
CASSLSRGWQYF | TGTGCCAGCAGCTTATCGAGAGGGTGGCAGTACTTC | TRBJ2-7 | TRBV7-2 | - | -
CASSDNDGGIQYF | TGTGCCAGCAGTGACAATGACGGGGGCATTCAGTACTTC | TRBJ2-4 | TRBV6-4 | - | -
CASSSSARRDSPLHF | TGTGCCAGCAGCTCCTCCGCCCGGAGGGATTCACCCCTCCACTTT | TRBJ1-6 | TRBV7-6 | - | -
CASSAGQGQEKLFF | TGTGCCAGCAGTGCGGGACAGGGGCAGGAAAAACTGTTTTTT | TRBJ1-4 | TRBV2 | TRBD1 | once
CASSKVGQTYGYTF | TGTGCCAGCAGTAAAGTCGGACAGACATATGGCTACACCTTC | TRBJ1-2 | TRBV5-4 | - | few
CSPITSYTF | TGCAGTCCTATAACGAGCTACACCTTC | TRBJ1-2 | TRBV20-1 | - | -
CAWKMGDPAPAEAFF | TGTGCCTGGAAGATGGGTGACCCGGCGCCGGCTGAAGCTTTCTTT | TRBJ1-1 | TRBV30 | - | -
CASSLAGQENTEAFF | TGCGCCAGCAGCTTGGCGGGGCAGGAGAACACTGAAGCTTTCTTT | TRBJ1-1 | TRBV5-1 | - | -
CASSLGGGGNNEQFF | TGTGCCAGCAGCCTCGGGGGAGGGGGAAACAATGAGCAGTTCTTC | TRBJ2-1 | TRBV11-1 | - | -
CASSLGGQAPGYTF | TGTGCCAGCAGCTTGGGGGGACAGGCCCCTGGCTACACCTTC | TRBJ1-2 | TRBV7-2 | TRBD1 | once